One sample yielded the 14 T cell receptor beta chains listed below, sequenced in a study of graft-versus-host responses after intestinal transplantation. Here immunoSEQ multiplex PCR was the method, and the copy in TCRdb shows in-frame clones only, minus some. Of about 25,000 clones detected, roughly 94% appear once; the ten largest clones hold about 0.55%. The sample consisted of PBMCs, taken 156 days after intestinal transplant. The receptors derive from a human patient who received an intestinal transplant, so some T cells may come from the graft donor.

The rearrangement joins TRBV27 to TRBJ2-7, with D unresolved. The CDR3 is 14 amino acids. CDR1 MNHEY and CDR2 SMNVEV come from the germline V gene (reference sequence). V was clipped by 3 bases and J by 2 bases, with 11 bases between them. The CDR3 DNA sequence: TGTGCCAGCAGTTTGATAGAAAGAACCTACGAGCAGTACTTC. It codes for CASSLIERTYEQYF.

V and J are TRBV28 and TRBJ1-1; unclear D gene. The CDR3 sequence is 12 residues long. The germline gives CDR1 MDHEN, CDR2 SYDVKM. V lost 6 bases to trimming and J lost 2 bases, with 7 bases between them. As DNA, the CDR3 is TGTGCCAGCAGCTATTCTAACACTGAAGCTTTCTTT. This sequence encodes CASSYSNTEAFF.

Points on this clone: One junction end does not reproduce the germline sequence, and a read error may be involved. The same CDR3 also results from other DNA sequences found in this sample. The chain uses TRBV11-2 and TRBJ2-5; no clear D gene. The CDR3 is 13 amino acids. The germline V gene encodes CDR1 SGHAT and CDR2 FQNNGV. CDR3 in DNA: TGTGCCAGCAGCTCCCAGTTGATTGAGACCCAATACTTC. This translates into CASSSQLIETQYF.

The V call is TRBV16, the J call TRBJ1-6; D not certain. CDR1 KGHSY and CDR2 FQNENV come from the germline V gene. V was trimmed by 0 bases and J by 10 bases, leaving 10 bases between them. CDR3 size: 14 residues. CDR3 sequence (DNA): TGTGCCAGCAGCCAATCTTTACTGCCCTCACCCCTCCACTTT. Its protein is CASSQSLLPSPLHF.

The chain couples TRBV7-6 to TRBJ2-5; the D is unclear. The CDR3 is 13 amino acids. CDR1 SGHVS and CDR2 FNYEAQ come from the germline V gene. Deletions cut 5 bases from V and 5 bases from J, with 12 bases between. The CDR3 region is CASSPVVQETQYF. The CDR3 DNA reads TGTGCCAGCAGCCCGGTTGTACAGGAGACCCAGTACTTC.

The chain employs TRBV27 and TRBJ2-7; the D is unclear. CDR3 size: 13 residues. The germline V gene has CDR1 MNHEY and CDR2 SMNVEV (reference sequence). Trimming left V 6 bases short and J 2 bases short, with 11 bases between. CDR3 nucleotide sequence: TGTGCCAGCAGCCCCGGTGGGACCTACGAGCAGTACTTC. This encodes CASSPGGTYEQYF.

The chain joins TRBV27 to TRBJ2-2; D perhaps matches TRBD2 (7 bases). With 5 bases removed from V and 6 bases from J, the gap between germline ends came to 16 bases. This CDR3 contains 15 residues. CDR1 and CDR2 (germline): MNHEY, SMNVEV (reference sequence). CDR3 DNA sequence: TGTGCCAGCAGTCCACTAATCGGGGGGCCCGGGGAGCTGTTTTTT. Protein sequence: CASSPLIGGPGELFF.

The V and J genes are TRBV4-1 and TRBJ2-1, with D perhaps TRBD2 (6 bases). The V end lost 0 bases, the J end lost 15 bases, and 12 bases lay between the germline ends. Germline CDR1 MGHRA, CDR2 YSYEKL. CDR3 length: 12 amino acids. The CDR3: CASSQDGGTLFF. As DNA, the CDR3 is TGCGCCAGCAGCCAAGACGGTGGGACTCTGTTCTTC.

The chain employs TRBV5-6 and TRBJ2-5; 7 bases are shared with TRBD1. V was pared by 0 bases and J by 3 bases, with 2 bases of the junction left unmatched. The germline CDR1 and CDR2 sequences are SGHDT and YYEEEE. The CDR3 loop spans 14 amino acids. The CDR3 DNA sequence: TGTGCCAGCAGCTTGGTGGGGACAGAAGAGACCCAGTACTTC. This translates into CASSLVGTEETQYF.

The gene calls are TRBV6-5 and TRBJ2-7, with D uncertain. Germline loops: CDR1 MNHEY, CDR2 SVGAGI. CDR3 length: 13 amino acids. V lost 3 bases and J 4 bases, leaving 10 bases between the germline ends. CDR3 coding DNA: TGTGCCAGCAGTTATGCGGAGAGTTACGAGCAGTACTTC. Its protein product is CASSYAESYEQYF.

This clone was seen a single time. The gene calls are TRBV10-3 and TRBJ2-3, with unresolved D. This CDR3 is built from 16 residues. The V gene's germline CDR1 is ENHRY and CDR2 SYGVKD. Deletions cut 0 bases from V and 2 bases from J, with 12 bases between. For the CDR3, the DNA is TGTGCCATCAGTGAGTCGTTTGTGGGAAACACAGATACGCAGTATTTT. Translated, it gives CAISESFVGNTDTQYF.

The chain combines TRBV7-9 with TRBJ2-7; 13 bases agree with TRBD2. The CDR3 is 16 amino acids. The junction had 6 bases not matched to a gene; V was cut back by 4 bases and J by 3 bases. CDR1 is SEHNR and CDR2 is FQNEAQ in the germline V gene (reference sequence). The CDR3: CASSSPWTSGGYEQYF. The DNA of the CDR3 is TGTGCCAGCAGCTCTCCCTGGACTAGCGGGGGCTACGAGCAGTACTTC. The entire variable domain, with the rest obtained from reference TRBV7-9 and TRBJ2-7, is as follows: DTGVSQNPRHKITKRGQNVTFRCDPISEHNRLYWYRQTLGQGPEFLTYFQNEAQLEKSRLLSDRFSAERPKGSFSTLEIQRTEQGDSAMYLCASSSPWTSGGYEQYFGPGTRLTVT.

The chain combines TRBV27 with TRBJ1-6; no firm D call. Germline V CDR1 and CDR2: MNHEY, SMNVEV (reference sequence). The CDR3 contains 14 residues. V lost 5 bases and J 8 bases, leaving 13 bases between the germline ends. The CDR3 loop is CASSLDPRDSPLHF. In nucleotides, the CDR3 is TGTGCCAGCAGTCTAGACCCGAGGGATTCACCCCTCCACTTT.

This clone occurred once. This sequence joins TRBV9 and TRBJ2-3; 7 bases are a match to TRBD1. Germline V gene sequence: CDR1 SGDLS, CDR2 YYNGEE. The CDR3 length is 19 residues. V shed 3 bases and J 10 bases; nucleotides not matched to a gene: 26. In DNA form, the CDR3 reads TGTGCCAGCAGCGAACCAAGTCCCCTGAGGGGGCATGGTCGTGATTCGCAGTATTTT. Amino acids: CASSEPSPLRGHGRDSQYF.